This T cell receptor (beta chain) was observed in a study of T-cell memory formation after mild COVID-19. Study-level points and caveats: The finding that pre-infection memory included some responding clones suggested that cross-reactive memory joined. Clones that got smaller from day 15 to 85 had even CD4/CD8, while clones growing later tipped toward CD4+. Contracting CD4+ clones were located mainly in CM and EM, and CD8+ clones in EMRA.

This clonotype has more than one count but fewer than ten. Its antigen is unknown. Losses at the gene ends were 5 bases for V and 8 bases for J; bases not matched to a gene: 8. This CDR3 spans 15 amino acids. The germline gives CDR1 MNHEY, CDR2 SVGAGI. From 5'RACE with constant-segment primers came TCR alpha and TCR beta cDNA libraries that carried sample barcodes and UMIs. TCRdb reprocessed the 5' RACE reads with MiXCR, giving one entry per CDR3 protein. The sample holds 170,000 or so distinct CDR3 sequences; roughly a fifth are singletons and the top ten take approximately 22%. This TCR was sampled from an adult woman who had mild COVID-19 (a few samples of this study predate the infection). Cell type and time point are not known. Sequencing input: PBMCs or a T cell subset sorted from them (not recorded which). The chain recombines TRBV6-5 with TRBJ2-1; 11 bases line up with TRBD2. CDR3 nucleotide sequence: TGTGCCAGCAGTGGTCTAGCGGGAGGTACCGATGAGCAGTTCTTC. As protein: CASSGLAGGTDEQFF.